These 28 T cell receptor beta chains came from one sample sequenced in a study of Ad26.COV2.S vaccination and SARS-CoV-2 variants. Using immunoSEQ multiplex PCR, the repertoire was profiled, and TCRdb retains in-frame clones only, with some absent. Here the sample spans about 460,000 clones, roughly 87% being singletons. Specified treatment: roughly 19 received Ad26.COV2.S at low or high dose, single or two shots; several received placebo; per-sample allocation not given. Day 63 following the first vaccine or placebo injection was when the samples were taken. Specimen: peripheral blood, collected in a trial of Ad26.COV2.S vaccine versus placebo. The receptors were gathered from a person between 18 and 65 years old who received the Ad26.COV2.S COVID-19 vaccine or a placebo.

The V and J genes are TRBV5-1 and TRBJ2-7, with 11 nucleotides matching TRBD2. V lost 0 bases and J lost 3; bases outside the gene matches: 5. Germline V lookup: CDR1 SGHRS, CDR2 YFSETQ. The CDR3 has 16 residues. The CDR3 DNA reads as TGCGCCAGCAGCTTGGGACTAGCGGGGTCATACTACGAGCAGTACTTC. It is translated as CASSLGLAGSYYEQYF.

This clone has a single count. The chain uses TRBV7-3 and TRBJ2-7; a weak D match, TRBD1 (5 bases). The length of the CDR3 is 14 residues. Per the germline V gene, CDR1 is SGHTA and CDR2 is FQGTGA. The V end was cut by 4 bases, the J end by 9 bases, with 19 bases between. The CDR3 here is CASSSLGQPQGQYF. The CDR3 region has the DNA TGTGCCAGCAGCTCCTTGGGCCAGCCCCAGGGGCAGTACTTC.

The chain uses TRBV19 and TRBJ2-2, with 9 nucleotides matching TRBD2. The CDR3 runs to 17 residues. CDR1 LNHDA and CDR2 SQIVND come from the germline V gene (reference sequence). With 0 bases clipped from V and 2 bases from J, the junction kept 4 bases outside the gene matches. The CDR3 DNA sequence: TGTGCCAGTAGTATAGAGGCGGGAGGGGGAAACACCGGGGAGCTGTTTTTT. Translating gives CASSIEAGGGNTGELFF.

V gene TRBV7-9 combines with J gene TRBJ2-3; 15 bases agree with TRBD2. Trimming removed 5 bases from V and 0 bases from J; junction bases left unmatched: 3. Germline V gives CDR1 SEHNR, CDR2 FQNEAQ (reference sequence). The CDR3 totals 17 residues. The CDR3 DNA is TGTGCCAGCAGCCCGGGGACTAGCGGGGGGAGCACAGATACGCAGTATTTT. This translates into CASSPGTSGGSTDTQYF.

The V and J genes are TRBV18 and TRBJ2-2; D possibly corresponds to TRBD1 (6 bases). This CDR3 is 13 amino acids long. Trimming removed 0 bases at V and 8 bases at J, with 7 bases between. CDR1 and CDR2 from the germline V gene are KGHSH and LQKENI. CDR3 region: CASSPPGQGELFF. The DNA for the CDR3 is TGTGCCAGCTCACCACCGGGACAAGGGGAGCTGTTTTTT.

This sequence joins TRBV7-2 and TRBJ2-7; D uncertain. V lost 0 bases and J 0 bases, leaving 9 bases between the germline ends. From germline, CDR1 is SGHTA and CDR2 FQGNSA. The CDR3 covers 15 residues. CDR3 protein: CASSLAPPSSYEQYF. In DNA form, the CDR3 reads TGTGCCAGCAGCTTAGCCCCTCCCTCCTCCTACGAGCAGTACTTC.

This clone turned up a few times. The gene calls are TRBV7-9 and TRBJ2-3; 10 nucleotides agree with TRBD2. Losses at the gene ends were 4 bases for V and 2 bases for J; bases not matched to a gene: 3. The CDR3 totals 15 residues. The V gene's germline CDR1 is SEHNR and CDR2 FQNEAQ (reference sequence). CDR3 nucleotides: TGTGCCAGCAGCTCAACTAGCGGGACCACAGATACGCAGTATTTT. Residues: CASSSTSGTTDTQYF.

The chain carries TRBV19 and TRBJ2-3; the D is unclear. V was cut by 5 bases and J by 2 bases, with 11 bases left in between. Germline V gene data show CDR1 as LNHDA and CDR2 as SQIVND (reference sequence). The CDR3 is 14 amino acids. The CDR3 is CASSPMDPTDTQYF. Here the CDR3 DNA reads TGTGCCAGTAGTCCCATGGACCCCACAGATACGCAGTATTTT.

There are a few counts of this clone. The rearrangement joins TRBV5-4 to TRBJ2-1, with 10 bases fitting TRBD2. J gave up 3 bases and V 6 bases, and 6 bases lay outside the gene matches. Germline CDR1 and CDR2: SGHNT and YYREEE (reference sequence). The CDR3 totals 15 residues. DNA of the CDR3: TGTGCCAGCACCTACGGACTAGCGGTCTACAATGAGCAGTTCTTC. It encodes CASTYGLAVYNEQFF.

The count of this clone is one. The rearrangement uses TRBV30 and TRBJ1-5, with 7 bases lining up with TRBD1. Germline-derived CDR1 and CDR2 are GTSNPN and SVGIG (reference sequence). The CDR3 runs to 14 residues. V was pared by 4 bases and J by 4 bases, with 7 bases of the junction left unmatched. The CDR3 loop is CAWTSTGVNQPQHF. The CDR3 DNA follows: TGTGCCTGGACCAGTACAGGGGTAAATCAGCCCCAGCATTTT.

The chain is built from TRBV25-1 and TRBJ2-7; weak D call: TRBD2 (6 bases). The CDR3 sequence is 16 residues long. The V end lost 4 bases, the J end lost 0 bases, and 16 bases lay between the germline ends. Per germline, CDR1 MGHDK and CDR2 SYGVNS. The CDR3 loop reads CASSGVGGAISYEQYF. CDR3 sequence (DNA): TGTGCCAGCAGTGGTGTGGGCGGGGCGATCTCCTACGAGCAGTACTTC.

As regards this clone: An end of the junction differs from the germline gene, which may be a read error. The chain is built from TRBV28 and TRBJ2-3; D is perhaps TRBD2 (5 bases). Germline V CDR1 and CDR2: MDHEN, SYDVKM. There are 13 residues in the CDR3. As DNA, the CDR3 is TGTGCCAGCAGTATTCCTAGCATAGATACGCAGTATTTT. This codes for CASSIPSIDTQYF. Combining the CDR3 with reference TRBV28 and TRBJ2-3 gives the whole variable domain DVKVTQSSRYLVKRTGEKVFLECVQDMDHENMFWYRQDPGLGLRLIYFSYDVKMKEKGDIPEGYSVSREKKERFSLILESASTNQTSMYLCASSIPSIDTQYFGPGTRLTVL.

V is TRBV19 and J is TRBJ1-2; TRBD1 aligns across 10 bases. The CDR3 extends over 17 amino acids. Germline lookup yields CDR1 LNHDA and CDR2 SQIVND (reference sequence). V lost 5 bases and J lost 8; bases outside the gene matches: 17. CDR3 sequence: CASSPKGRDRGGLGYTF. The CDR3 DNA reads TGTGCCAGTAGTCCTAAAGGCCGGGACAGGGGAGGTTTGGGCTACACCTTC.

The chain carries TRBV2 and TRBJ1-2, with a weak D call TRBD1 (6 bases). V gave up 5 bases and J gave up 4 bases, with 17 bases separating them. Germline assignment: CDR1 SNHLY and CDR2 FYNNEI. The CDR3 length is 15 residues. Written as DNA, the CDR3 is TGTGCCAGCAGTCAAGAGACAGGAACATCCTATGGCTACACCTTC. Protein product: CASSQETGTSYGYTF.

In this sample, this clone turned up once. J is TRBJ1-2 and V is TRBV10-2; tentative D call: TRBD1 (6 bases). The CDR3 extends over 15 amino acids. From germline, CDR1 is WSHSY and CDR2 SAAADI. Trimming stripped 1 base from V and 1 base from J, with 10 bases between. The CDR3 bases are TGCGCCAGCAGTGAGTGGACAGCTAATAACTATGGCTACACCTTC. Amino acid sequence: CASSEWTANNYGYTF.

The V call is TRBV28, the J call TRBJ2-7, with D possibly called TRBD1 or TRBD2 (7 bases each). Per germline, CDR1 MDHEN and CDR2 SYDVKM. Trimming took off 8 bases at V and 5 bases at J, with 22 bases between the two ends. The CDR3 sequence is 15 residues long. CDR3 loop: CASGQGGTSNDEQYF. The CDR3 coding sequence is TGTGCCAGCGGCCAGGGGGGGACCAGCAACGACGAGCAGTACTTC.

The DNA for the CDR3 is TGCGCCAGCAGCCCTGGTGGGACAGGATCCCACGAGCAGTACTTC. This codes for CASSPGGTGSHEQYF. The rearrangement links TRBV5-1 to TRBJ2-7, with 8 bases that match TRBD1. The CDR3 consists of 15 residues. The V gene end was trimmed by 4 bases and the J gene end by 5 bases; junction bases not matched to a gene: 11. Germline assignment: CDR1 SGHRS and CDR2 YFSETQ.

This sequence joins TRBV7-9 and TRBJ2-3; 9 bases agree with TRBD2. J was trimmed by 6 bases and V by 1 base; bases with no gene match: 2. CDR1 is SEHNR and CDR2 is FQNEAQ in the germline V gene (reference sequence). The CDR3 is made up of 14 amino acids. The CDR3 reads CASSLVAGDDTQYF. For the CDR3, the DNA is TGTGCCAGCAGCTTAGTAGCGGGGGACGATACGCAGTATTTT.

This chain joins TRBV7-6 and TRBJ1-6; no definite D call. V was cut by 6 bases and J by 7 bases, with 13 bases left in between. The germline CDR1 and CDR2 sequences are SGHVS and FNYEAQ. The CDR3 contains 14 residues. The CDR3 nucleotides read TGTGCCAGCAGTGCCCGAACTTACAATTCACCCCTCCACTTT. Translation gives CASSARTYNSPLHF.

The chain is built from TRBV5-5 and TRBJ2-7; 8 bases line up with TRBD2. Germline assignment: CDR1 SGHKS and CDR2 YYEKEE (reference sequence). The V segment lost 4 bases and the J segment 2 bases; nucleotides outside the gene matches: 5. This CDR3 is 14 amino acids long. The CDR3 DNA reads TGTGCCAGCAGCGCCTCGGGACTAGCCTACGAGCAGTACTTC. Amino acids: CASSASGLAYEQYF.

V gene TRBV30 combines with J gene TRBJ2-2; either TRBD1 or TRBD2 may supply D (5 bases each). V was clipped by 2 bases and J by 6 bases, with 13 bases between them. Germline CDR1 GTSNPN, CDR2 SVGIG (reference sequence). This CDR3 spans 14 amino acids. CDR3 in amino acids: CAWSSIWGSGELFF. CDR3 DNA sequence: TGTGCCTGGAGTAGTATCTGGGGGTCCGGGGAGCTGTTTTTT.

This clone was observed once. CDR3 DNA: TGTGCCAGCTCACCACTCAGGGGAGGTAATTACGAGCAGTACTTC. It specifies CASSPLRGGNYEQYF. The chain uses TRBV18 and TRBJ2-7; either TRBD1 or TRBD2 may supply D (6 bases each). CDR3 length: 15 residues. V lost 1 base to trimming and J lost 4 bases, with 14 bases between them. Germline values: CDR1 KGHSH, CDR2 LQKENI. Drawing the rest from reference TRBV18 and TRBJ2-7, the complete variable domain is NAGVMQNPRHLVRRRGQEARLRCSPMKGHSHVYWYRQLPEEGLKFMVYLQKENIIDESGMPKERFSAEFPKEGPSILRIQQVVRGDSAAYFCASSPLRGGNYEQYFGPGTRLTVT.

The chain couples TRBV20-1 to TRBJ1-1; D may be TRBD1 (5 bases). The CDR3 is 11 residues long. Germline-derived CDR1 and CDR2 are DFQATT and SNEGSKA (reference sequence). The CDR3 DNA reads as TGCAGGCATGTACGGGGGGCTGAAGCTTTCTTT. Translation gives CRHVRGAEAFF.

The chain combines TRBV18 with TRBJ1-1; 8 bases match TRBD1. The CDR3 sequence is 16 residues long. Germline V gene lookup returns CDR1 KGHSH and CDR2 LQKENI. The V gene end was trimmed by 6 bases and the J gene end by 7 bases; junction bases not matched to a gene: 16. CDR3 region: CASSLNHGTGENEAFF. The CDR3 nucleotides read TGTGCCAGCTCTCTGAACCACGGGACAGGAGAAAATGAAGCTTTCTTT. Full variable domain (outside the CDR3, taken from reference TRBV18 and TRBJ1-1): NAGVMQNPRHLVRRRGQEARLRCSPMKGHSHVYWYRQLPEEGLKFMVYLQKENIIDESGMPKERFSAEFPKEGPSILRIQQVVRGDSAAYFCASSLNHGTGENEAFFGQGTRLTVV.

This clone appeared once. The same CDR3 is also encoded by other DNA sequences in this sample. The V gene is TRBV27, the J gene TRBJ1-2, with D maybe TRBD1 (6 bases). The CDR3 consists of 13 residues. The V gene's germline CDR1 is MNHEY and CDR2 SMNVEV (reference sequence). Trimming removed 3 bases from V and 4 bases from J, with 9 bases in between. CDR3 amino acids: CASSFRGTYGYTF. CDR3 coding DNA: TGTGCCAGCAGTTTTAGGGGGACCTATGGCTACACCTTC.

This chain uses TRBV6-5 with TRBJ1-2, with no clear D. V gave up 3 bases and J gave up 1 base, with 15 bases separating them. The CDR3 runs to 16 residues. Germline V gene lookup returns CDR1 MNHEY and CDR2 SVGAGI. The CDR3, as DNA: TGTGCCAGCAGTTATTTGATGGGAACTAGTAACTATGGCTACACCTTC. Protein sequence: CASSYLMGTSNYGYTF.

V and J are TRBV6-5 and TRBJ1-1; possible D gene TRBD1, 5 bases. This CDR3 has 15 amino acids. Germline V lookup: CDR1 MNHEY, CDR2 SVGAGI. The V and J ends lost 2 bases and 7 bases respectively, with 17 bases between them. As DNA, the CDR3 is TGTGCCAGCAGTTACCGAGCCGGGGCGAGCGGTGAAGCTTTCTTT. Translation: CASSYRAGASGEAFF.

The chain has TRBV18 and TRBJ2-5; D is undetermined. The CDR3 has 13 amino acids. Trimming took 2 bases from V and 0 from J, leaving 4 bases between them. Germline V lookup: CDR1 KGHSH, CDR2 LQKENI. In nucleotides, the CDR3 is TGTGCCAGCTCACCAGAAAACCAAGAGACCCAGTACTTC. Translated, it gives CASSPENQETQYF.